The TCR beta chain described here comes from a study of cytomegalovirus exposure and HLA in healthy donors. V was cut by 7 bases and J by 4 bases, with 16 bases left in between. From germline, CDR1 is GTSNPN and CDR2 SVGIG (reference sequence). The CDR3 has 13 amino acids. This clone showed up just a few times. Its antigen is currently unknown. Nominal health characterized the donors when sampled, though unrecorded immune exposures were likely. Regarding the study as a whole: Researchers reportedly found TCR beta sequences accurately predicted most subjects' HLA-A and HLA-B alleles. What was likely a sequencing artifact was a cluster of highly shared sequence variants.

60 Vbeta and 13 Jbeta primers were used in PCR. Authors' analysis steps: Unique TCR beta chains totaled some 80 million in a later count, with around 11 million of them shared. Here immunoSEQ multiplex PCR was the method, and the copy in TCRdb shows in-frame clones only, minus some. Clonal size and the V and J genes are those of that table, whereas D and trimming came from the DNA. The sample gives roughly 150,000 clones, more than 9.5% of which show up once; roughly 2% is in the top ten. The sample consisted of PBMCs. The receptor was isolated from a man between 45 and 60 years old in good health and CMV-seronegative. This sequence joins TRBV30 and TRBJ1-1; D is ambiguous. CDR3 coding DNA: TGTGCCTCGAGGAAGGCAGGAGGCACTGAAGCTTTCTTT. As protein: CASRKAGGTEAFF.